One sample yielded the 14 T cell receptor beta chains listed below, sequenced in a study of blood T cell repertoires in COVID-19. Clones were read by immunoSEQ multiplex PCR, and TCRdb kept only the in-frame ones, dropping some. This table holds 70,000 or so clones, 82% found once. Material: peripheral blood. The receptor set was obtained from a human donor in a cohort sampled during active COVID-19.

The J gene is TRBJ2-3, the V gene TRBV5-6; tentative D call: TRBD2 (7 bases). V dropped 4 bases and J dropped 0 bases, with 15 bases sitting between them. This CDR3 has 16 residues. Per the germline V gene, CDR1 is SGHDT and CDR2 is YYEEEE. CDR3 region: CASSRVGGRSTDTQYF. The DNA for the CDR3 is TGTGCCAGCAGCCGAGTCGGGGGGCGTAGCACAGATACGCAGTATTTT.

This clone showed up just a few times. V is TRBV5-6 and J is TRBJ2-1; D perhaps matches TRBD2 (5 bases). CDR3 length: 12 residues. Germline CDR1 SGHDT, CDR2 YYEEEE. V lost 0 bases and J 12 bases, leaving 10 bases between the germline ends. The DNA for the CDR3 is TGTGCCAGCAGCTTGGGGGAGCGGTGGCAGTTCTTC. It codes for CASSLGERWQFF.

Written as DNA, the CDR3 is TGTGCCAGTAGTATGCAGGGGCGCACCGGGGAGCTGTTTTTT. This gives the protein CASSMQGRTGELFF. The chain carries TRBV19 and TRBJ2-2; D might be TRBD1 (6 bases). The V and J ends lost 3 bases and 4 bases respectively, with 9 bases between them. The CDR3 covers 14 residues. Per the germline V gene, CDR1 is LNHDA and CDR2 is SQIVND (reference sequence).

CDR3 bases: TGTGCCAGTAGTACCCGACAGGGAGGTTATGGCTACACCTTC. Its translation is CASSTRQGGYGYTF. The chain carries TRBV19 and TRBJ1-2; 7 bases match TRBD1. The CDR3 contains 14 residues. J lost 5 bases, V lost 4 bases, and 7 bases had no gene match. Germline assignment: CDR1 LNHDA and CDR2 SQIVND (reference sequence).

Written as DNA, the CDR3 is TGCGCCAGCAGCTTGGGACAGGGAACGTATGGCTACACCTTC. Translating it yields CASSLGQGTYGYTF. This chain joins TRBV5-1 and TRBJ1-2; the match to TRBD1 covers 7 bases. This CDR3 spans 14 amino acids. Germline trimming cut 0 bases from V and 5 bases from J; bases unmatched to any gene: 4. Germline V gene lookup returns CDR1 SGHRS and CDR2 YFSETQ.

The chain joins TRBV2 to TRBJ2-7, with a possible D match to TRBD1 (6 bases). V was trimmed by 6 bases and J by 6 bases, leaving 15 bases between them. The CDR3 is 13 residues long. The germline gives CDR1 SNHLY, CDR2 FYNNEI. The CDR3 DNA reads as TGTGCCAGCAGCGGAATACAGGGTGGCGAGCAGTACTTC. Encoded protein: CASSGIQGGEQYF.

The chain links TRBV2 to TRBJ1-2; no clear D gene. Trimming removed 6 bases from V and 3 bases from J, with 14 bases in between. This CDR3 region has 14 residues. Germline V gene data show CDR1 as SNHLY and CDR2 as FYNNEI. CDR3 sequence (DNA): TGTGCCAGCAGCCCGAAGCGGGGTTACTATGGCTACACCTTC. Its protein is CASSPKRGYYGYTF. Full variable domain (remainder filled in from reference TRBV2 and TRBJ1-2): EPEVTQTPSHQVTQMGQEVILRCVPISNHLYFYWYRQILGQKVEFLVSFYNNEISEKSEIFDDQFSVERPDGSNFTLKIRSTKLEDSAMYFCASSPKRGYYGYTFGSGTRLTVV.

This clone was observed a single time. This chain joins TRBV27 and TRBJ1-5; the D gene is possibly TRBD1 (6 bases). Germline assignment: CDR1 MNHEY and CDR2 SMNVEV (reference sequence). V was cut by 5 bases and J by 1 base, with 15 bases left in between. The CDR3 runs 16 residues. CDR3 loop: CASSPYREASNQPQHF. CDR3 DNA sequence: TGTGCCAGCAGTCCGTACAGGGAAGCGAGCAATCAGCCCCAGCATTTT.

This clone was seen a handful of times. CDR3 amino acids: CASSLIPGPYEQYF. The CDR3 DNA sequence: TGTGCCAGCAGCTTAATCCCAGGCCCCTACGAGCAGTACTTC. This chain uses TRBV7-8 with TRBJ2-7; no definite D call. The germline V gene has CDR1 SGHVS and CDR2 FQNEAQ. Deletions cut 2 bases from V and 2 bases from J, with 10 bases between. This CDR3 has 14 residues.

There are a few counts of this clone. V is TRBV7-9 and J is TRBJ2-2; D ambiguous. The germline V gene has CDR1 SEHNR and CDR2 FQNEAQ (reference sequence). The ends were cut back, 1 base at V and 8 bases at J, with 11 bases in the middle. The CDR3 has 14 amino acids. CDR3 coding DNA: TGTGCCAGCAGCTTAGGCCCACTTTCTGGGGAGCTGTTTTTT. It specifies CASSLGPLSGELFF.

This chain links TRBV5-4 with TRBJ2-7, with 8 bases fitting TRBD2. The CDR3 runs 14 residues. In germline, CDR1 is SGHNT, CDR2 YYREEE (reference sequence). V was clipped by 3 bases and J by 2 bases; unmatched bases: 4. CDR3 amino acids: CASSSSGPAYEQYF. The CDR3 DNA is TGTGCCAGCAGCTCTAGCGGGCCGGCCTACGAGCAGTACTTC.

This clone occurred once. This chain joins TRBV3-1 (or the pseudogene TRBV3-2) and TRBJ1-2; D ambiguous. This CDR3 has 15 amino acids. Trimming left V 1 base short and J 0 bases short, with 9 bases between. Germline V gene data show CDR1 as LGHDT and CDR2 as YNNKEL (reference sequence). The CDR3 is CASSQGRGANYGYTF. Here the CDR3 DNA reads TGTGCCAGCAGCCAAGGACGGGGAGCTAACTATGGCTACACCTTC.

This rearrangement joins TRBV7-9 to TRBJ1-5; 8 nucleotides align to TRBD1. The ends lost 5 bases at V and 4 bases at J; junction bases unmatched: 10. CDR3 length equals 16 residues. Germline values: CDR1 SEHNR, CDR2 FQNEAQ (reference sequence). The CDR3 coding sequence is TGTGCCAGCAGCCTCGGACAGGGATTAGCGAATCAGCCCCAGCATTTT. Translation gives CASSLGQGLANQPQHF.

The chain recombines TRBV5-4 with TRBJ2-5, with D perhaps TRBD2 (5 bases). The CDR3 has 12 residues. Germline V lookup: CDR1 SGHNT, CDR2 YYREEE (reference sequence). The V end lost 4 bases, the J end lost 5 bases, and 9 bases lay between the germline ends. The CDR3 DNA reads TGTGCCAGCAGCCGCGGGCAGGAGACCCAGTACTTC. Translated, it gives CASSRGQETQYF.